This TCR beta chain derives from a study of shared clonotypes between healthy human individuals (dated by TCRdb to about 2020). Background for the entire study: The cohort included a few men and a couple of women between 18 and 49 years of age. Per donor, three plates each were used for CD4 naive and CD4 memory, two for CD8 naive, and one for CD8 memory. Blood TCR repertoires of about 5 healthy adults were deeply sequenced to estimate repertoire size and the extent of clonotype sharing between individuals. Libraries were prepared and TCR repertoires were sequenced by different laboratories using diverse techniques, in order to increase sequencing depth and limit assay-specific biases. Leukapheresis yielded between about 0.94 and 9.5 billion PBMCs per donor.

The germline V gene (reference sequence) yields GTSNPN for CDR1 and SVGIG for CDR2. V is shortened by 5 bases, J by 8 bases, and the region joining them spans 22 bases. The CDR3, cysteine through phenylalanine, is 15 amino acids long. Only the CDR3 portion is preserved as DNA: 45 bases, with reading frame beginning at the first base. The donors were healthy, HIV-negative adults with no recently reported acute infections or vaccinations. Only Caucasian adults living in Nashville, Tennessee, USA were represented among the donors. CD4+ T cells were enriched by magnetic negative selection, after which naive cells were positively selected on CD45RA and the negative fraction was taken as the memory subset. After blood collection by leukapheresis, PBMCs were isolated using Ficoll-Histopaque density gradient centrifugation and then cryopreserved in the vapor phase of liquid nitrogen. Purity and quantity of every magnetically sorted T cell population were checked by analytical flow cytometry. From each sorted fraction, genomic DNA was isolated and quantified by UV absorbance on a Nanodrop 2000c.

Using the deep immunoSEQ assay, multiplex PCR amplified TCR CDR3 regions from genomic DNA. Extracted genomic DNA from each cell subset was distributed evenly across all wells of several immunoSEQ 96-well plates, and each plate was treated as a replicate. For sorted subsets, roughly 190 ng of genomic DNA, equivalent to 25,000 to 35,000 T cell genomes, went into each replicate PCR. The purified libraries were quantified using a Qubit 3.0 fluorometer, sized with a Bioanalyzer 2100, and then quantified again using the KAPA Library Quantification kit. Every immunoSEQ 96-well plate was sequenced on a dedicated single-read 150-cycle Illumina NextSeq 550 flow cell. The published analysis was carried out like this. Because the immunoSEQ output held only junctional sequences and lacked quality scores, the filtering could not match the filtering applied to full-length reads. To assign V/J genes and CDR3, sequences were annotated using PyIR, a Python wrapper for IgBLAST v1.9, with IMGT germline references. Reads were filtered out if the reads had weak V/J assignments (E-value above 1e-6), no CDR3, stop codons, out-of-frame junctions, or ambiguous translated residues. V3J clonotypes were defined by identical inferred V gene, J gene, and CDR3 amino acid sequence. The percentage overlap between two repertoires was calculated by dividing the number of shared unique clonotypes by the size of the smaller repertoire. Three approaches were used to assess repertoire richness: RTK rarefaction, the Chao1 estimator, and Recon v2.1 estimates of unobserved clonotypes. For all TCRbeta clonotypes obtained by the gDNA method from a few donors, generation probabilities were computed with OLGA. This immuneACCESS table, as held by TCRdb, lists in-frame sequences with V and J called but not all clones. Of the missing ones, under half trace to an unresolved V gene in checked studies; the others have no known cause. From that table come the V and J calls and clone size; the DNA was used to work out D and trimming. In this sample the table shows about 2 million clones, approximately 95% of which occur a single time. The top ten clonotypes cover around 0.13% of the sample.

Results and caveats for the whole study, not just this receptor: Sampling was restricted to blood, and TCR repertoires in tissue are likely to differ from TCR repertoires in blood. Estimated clonotype richness was generally larger for naive than for memory subsets. Based on pairwise subsampling, the degree of clonotype sharing among donors was expected to be affected by sequencing depth. The small number of donors limited the genetic and exposure-history diversity represented. Clonotypes shared by all four sorted-subset donors showed higher generation probabilities than non-shared clonotypes. Sharing across a handful of donors was observed for around 5% of naive CD4, 3.5% of naive CD8, 2% to 2.5% of memory CD4, and roughly 0.43% of memory CD8 clonotypes. Rarefaction of sorted-subset datasets indicated incomplete sequencing despite the large sequencing depth.

As to this clone: Its antigen is unknown. The input lacks base qualities; no much larger clone sits a single base away.

Sequencing was carried out using naive CD4+ T cells sorted from blood. This sample's cell subset or site label indicates: CD45RA+ positively selected. The origin of this receptor is a man younger than 30 in good health. The chain links TRBV30 with TRBJ2-1, with TRBD2 tentatively as D gene (5 bases match). The CDR3 protein: CAWGKVSGRFDEQFF. The nucleotide sequence is given as TGTGCCTGGGGGAAGGTAAGCGGCCGTTTCGATGAGCAGTTCTTC.